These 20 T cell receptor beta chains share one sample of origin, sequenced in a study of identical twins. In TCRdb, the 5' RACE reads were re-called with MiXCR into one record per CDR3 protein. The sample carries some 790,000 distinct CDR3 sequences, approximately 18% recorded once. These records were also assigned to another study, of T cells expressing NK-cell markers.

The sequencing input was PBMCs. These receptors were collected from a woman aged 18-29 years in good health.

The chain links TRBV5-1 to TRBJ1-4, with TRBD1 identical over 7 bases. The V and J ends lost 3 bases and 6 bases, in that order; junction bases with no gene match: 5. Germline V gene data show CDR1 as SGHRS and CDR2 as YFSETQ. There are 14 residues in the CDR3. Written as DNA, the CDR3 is TGCGCCAGCAGCTCTGGGCAGGGGGATGAAAAACTGTTTTTT. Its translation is CASSSGQGDEKLFF.

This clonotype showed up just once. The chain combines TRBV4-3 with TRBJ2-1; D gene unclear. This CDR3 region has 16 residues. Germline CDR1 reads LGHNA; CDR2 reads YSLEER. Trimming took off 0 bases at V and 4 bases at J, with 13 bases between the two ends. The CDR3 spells CASSQDRPGAYNEQFF. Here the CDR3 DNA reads TGCGCCAGCAGCCAAGATAGGCCGGGTGCATACAATGAGCAGTTCTTC.

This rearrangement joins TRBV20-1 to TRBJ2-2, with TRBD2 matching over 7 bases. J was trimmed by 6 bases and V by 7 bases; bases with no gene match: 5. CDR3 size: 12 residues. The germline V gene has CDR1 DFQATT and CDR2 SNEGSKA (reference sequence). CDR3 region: CSVRGDPGELFF. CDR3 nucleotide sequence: TGCAGTGTACGGGGGGATCCCGGGGAGCTGTTTTTT.

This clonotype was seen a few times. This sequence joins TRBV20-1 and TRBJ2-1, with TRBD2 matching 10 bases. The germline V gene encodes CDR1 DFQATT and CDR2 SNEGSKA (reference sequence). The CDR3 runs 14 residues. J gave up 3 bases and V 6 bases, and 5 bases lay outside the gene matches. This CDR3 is CSALGLADYNEQFF. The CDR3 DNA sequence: TGCAGTGCCCTAGGACTAGCGGACTACAATGAGCAGTTCTTC.

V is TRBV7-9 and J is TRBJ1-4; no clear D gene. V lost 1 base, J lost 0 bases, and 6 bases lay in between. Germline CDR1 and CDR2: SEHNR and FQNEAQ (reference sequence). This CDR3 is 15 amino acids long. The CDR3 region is CASSLGRTTNEKLFF. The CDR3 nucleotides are TGTGCCAGCAGCTTAGGAAGAACAACTAATGAAAAACTGTTTTTT.

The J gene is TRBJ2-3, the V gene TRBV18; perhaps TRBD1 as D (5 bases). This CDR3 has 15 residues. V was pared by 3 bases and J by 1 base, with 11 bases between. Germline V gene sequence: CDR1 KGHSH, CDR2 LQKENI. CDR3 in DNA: TGTGCCAGCTCACCGTACAGGTCGCGCACAGATACGCAGTATTTT. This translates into CASSPYRSRTDTQYF. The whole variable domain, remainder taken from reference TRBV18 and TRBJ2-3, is NAGVMQNPRHLVRRRGQEARLRCSPMKGHSHVYWYRQLPEEGLKFMVYLQKENIIDESGMPKERFSAEFPKEGPSILRIQQVVRGDSAAYFCASSPYRSRTDTQYFGPGTRLTVL.

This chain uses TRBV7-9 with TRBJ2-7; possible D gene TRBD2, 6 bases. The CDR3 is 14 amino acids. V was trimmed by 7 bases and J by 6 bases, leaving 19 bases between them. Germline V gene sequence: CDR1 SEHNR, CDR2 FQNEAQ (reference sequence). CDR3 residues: CASTGATRAGEQYF. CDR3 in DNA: TGTGCCAGCACCGGGGCTACCCGAGCGGGCGAGCAGTACTTC.

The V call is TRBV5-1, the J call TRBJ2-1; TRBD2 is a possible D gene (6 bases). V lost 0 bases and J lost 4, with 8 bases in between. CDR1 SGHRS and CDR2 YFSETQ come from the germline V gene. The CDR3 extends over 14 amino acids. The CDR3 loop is CASSLVEGYNEQFF. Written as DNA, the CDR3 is TGCGCCAGCAGCTTGGTGGAGGGTTACAATGAGCAGTTCTTC.

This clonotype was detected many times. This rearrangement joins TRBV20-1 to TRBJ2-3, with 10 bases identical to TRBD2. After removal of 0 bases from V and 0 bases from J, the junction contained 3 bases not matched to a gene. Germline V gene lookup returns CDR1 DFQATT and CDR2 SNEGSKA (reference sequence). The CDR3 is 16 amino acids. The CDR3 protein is CSARDWTSGSTDTQYF. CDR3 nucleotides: TGCAGTGCTAGAGATTGGACTAGCGGTAGCACAGATACGCAGTATTTT.

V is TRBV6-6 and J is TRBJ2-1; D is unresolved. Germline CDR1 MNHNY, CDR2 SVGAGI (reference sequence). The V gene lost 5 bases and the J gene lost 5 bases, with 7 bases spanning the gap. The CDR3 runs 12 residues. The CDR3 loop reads CASSPWNNEQFF. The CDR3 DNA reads TGTGCCAGCAGTCCGTGGAACAATGAGCAGTTCTTC.

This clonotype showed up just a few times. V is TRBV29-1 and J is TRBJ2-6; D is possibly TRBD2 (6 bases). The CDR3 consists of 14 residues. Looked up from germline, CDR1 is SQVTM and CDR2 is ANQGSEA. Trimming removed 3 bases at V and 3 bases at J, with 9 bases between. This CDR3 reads CSVDRGGGANVLTF. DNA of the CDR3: TGCAGCGTTGATAGGGGAGGTGGGGCCAACGTCCTGACTTTC.

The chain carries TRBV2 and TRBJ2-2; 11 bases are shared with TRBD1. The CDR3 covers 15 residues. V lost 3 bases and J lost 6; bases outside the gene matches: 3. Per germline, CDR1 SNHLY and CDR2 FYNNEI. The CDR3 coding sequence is TGTGCCAGCAGTGACATGGACAGGGGGCCCGGGGAGCTGTTTTTT. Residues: CASSDMDRGPGELFF. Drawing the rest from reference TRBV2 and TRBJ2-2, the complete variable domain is EPEVTQTPSHQVTQMGQEVILRCVPISNHLYFYWYRQILGQKVEFLVSFYNNEISEKSEIFDDQFSVERPDGSNFTLKIRSTKLEDSAMYFCASSDMDRGPGELFFGEGSRLTVL.

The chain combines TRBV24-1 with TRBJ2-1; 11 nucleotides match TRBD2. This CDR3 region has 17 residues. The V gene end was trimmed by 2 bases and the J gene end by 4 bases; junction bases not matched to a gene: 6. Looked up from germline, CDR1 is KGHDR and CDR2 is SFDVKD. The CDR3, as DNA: TGTGCCACCAGTGATTCCCCCGGGACTAGCGGTTACAATGAGCAGTTCTTC. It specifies CATSDSPGTSGYNEQFF.

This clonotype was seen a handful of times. CDR3 residues: CSALDQNTEAFF. The CDR3 DNA reads TGCAGTGCCTTAGACCAGAACACTGAAGCTTTCTTT. The chain is built from TRBV20-1 and TRBJ1-1, with D unclear. V was clipped by 6 bases and J by 1 base, with 9 bases between them. CDR1 DFQATT and CDR2 SNEGSKA come from the germline V gene (reference sequence). The CDR3 extends over 12 amino acids.

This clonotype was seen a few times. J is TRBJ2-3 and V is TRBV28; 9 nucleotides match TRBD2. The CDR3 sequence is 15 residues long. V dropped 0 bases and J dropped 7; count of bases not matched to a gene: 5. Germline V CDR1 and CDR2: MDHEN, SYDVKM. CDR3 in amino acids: CASSLWREGLHTQYF. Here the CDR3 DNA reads TGTGCCAGCAGTTTATGGCGGGAGGGCCTCCATACGCAGTATTTT.

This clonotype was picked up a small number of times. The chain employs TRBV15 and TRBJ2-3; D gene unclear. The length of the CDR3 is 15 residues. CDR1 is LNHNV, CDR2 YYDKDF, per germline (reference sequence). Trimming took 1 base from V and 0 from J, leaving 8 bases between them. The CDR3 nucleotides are TGTGCCACCAGCAGAGCAGTGGGAAGCACAGATACGCAGTATTTT. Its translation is CATSRAVGSTDTQYF. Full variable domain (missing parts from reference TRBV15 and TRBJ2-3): DAMVIQNPRYQVTQFGKPVTLSCSQTLNHNVMYWYQQKSSQAPKLLFHYYDKDFNNEADTPDNFQSRRPNTSFCFLDIRSPGLGDTAMYLCATSRAVGSTDTQYFGPGTRLTVL.

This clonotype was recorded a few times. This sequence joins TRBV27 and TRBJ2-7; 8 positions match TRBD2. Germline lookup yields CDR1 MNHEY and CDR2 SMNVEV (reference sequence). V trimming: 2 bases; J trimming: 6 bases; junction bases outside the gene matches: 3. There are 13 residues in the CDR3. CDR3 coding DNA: TGTGCCAGCAGTTTAGCCCTAGCGGGCGAGCAGTACTTC. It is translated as CASSLALAGEQYF.

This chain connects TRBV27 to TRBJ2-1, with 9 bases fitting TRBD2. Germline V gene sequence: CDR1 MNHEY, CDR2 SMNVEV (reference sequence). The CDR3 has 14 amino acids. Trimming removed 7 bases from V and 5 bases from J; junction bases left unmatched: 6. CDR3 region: CASMGLATHNEQFF. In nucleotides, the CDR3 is TGTGCCAGCATGGGACTAGCTACTCACAATGAGCAGTTCTTC.

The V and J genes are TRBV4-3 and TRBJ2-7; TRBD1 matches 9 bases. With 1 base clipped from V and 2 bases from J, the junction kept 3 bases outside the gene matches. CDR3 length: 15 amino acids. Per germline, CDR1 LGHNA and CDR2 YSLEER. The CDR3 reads CASSQAGTGTYEQYF. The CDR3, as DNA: TGCGCCAGCAGCCAAGCCGGGACAGGGACCTACGAGCAGTACTTC.

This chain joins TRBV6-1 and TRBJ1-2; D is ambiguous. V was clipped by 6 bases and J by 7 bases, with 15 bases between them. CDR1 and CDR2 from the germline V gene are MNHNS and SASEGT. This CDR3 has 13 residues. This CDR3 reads CASSRSRYGGYTF. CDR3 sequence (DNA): TGTGCCAGCAGCCGCAGTCGGTACGGTGGCTACACCTTC.